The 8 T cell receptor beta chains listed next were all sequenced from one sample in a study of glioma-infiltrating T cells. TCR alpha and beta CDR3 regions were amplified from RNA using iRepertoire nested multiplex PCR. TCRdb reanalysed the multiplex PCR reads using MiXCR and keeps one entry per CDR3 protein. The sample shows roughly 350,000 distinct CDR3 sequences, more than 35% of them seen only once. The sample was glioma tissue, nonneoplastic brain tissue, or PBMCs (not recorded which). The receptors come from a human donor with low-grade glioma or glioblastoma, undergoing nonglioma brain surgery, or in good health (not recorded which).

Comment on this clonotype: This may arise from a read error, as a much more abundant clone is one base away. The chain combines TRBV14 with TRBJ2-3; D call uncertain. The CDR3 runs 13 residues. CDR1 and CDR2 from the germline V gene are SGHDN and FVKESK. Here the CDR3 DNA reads TGTGCCAGCAGACAAGTTGGGACAGATACGCAGTATTTT. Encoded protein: CASRQVGTDTQYF.

The CDR3 nucleotides are TGTGCCAGCAGCGGAGGACAGGGCATCATGGAGACCCAGTACTTC. Protein sequence: CASSGGQGIMETQYF. The rearrangement uses TRBV7-2 and TRBJ2-5, with 8 nucleotides matching TRBD1. Per the germline V gene, CDR1 is SGHTA and CDR2 is FQGNSA. The CDR3 covers 15 residues. Trimming took 5 bases from V and 5 from J; bases not matched to a gene: 10.

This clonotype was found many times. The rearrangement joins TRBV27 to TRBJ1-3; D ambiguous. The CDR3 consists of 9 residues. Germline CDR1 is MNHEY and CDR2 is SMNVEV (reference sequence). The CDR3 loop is CAGGNTIYF. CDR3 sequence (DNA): TGTGCGGGCGGAAACACCATATATTTT.

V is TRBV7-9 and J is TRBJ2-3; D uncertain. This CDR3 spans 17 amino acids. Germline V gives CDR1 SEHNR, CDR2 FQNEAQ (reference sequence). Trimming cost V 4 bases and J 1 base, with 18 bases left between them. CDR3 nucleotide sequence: TGTGCCAGCAGCTCCCCCCGACTGCCTCAGGGCACAGATACGCAGTATTTT. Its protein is CASSSPRLPQGTDTQYF.

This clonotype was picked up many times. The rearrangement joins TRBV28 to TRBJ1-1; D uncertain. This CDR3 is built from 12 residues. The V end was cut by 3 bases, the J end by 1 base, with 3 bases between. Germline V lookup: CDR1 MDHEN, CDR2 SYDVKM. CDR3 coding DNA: TGTGCCAGCAGTTTTCAGAACACTGAAGCTTTCTTT. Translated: CASSFQNTEAFF.

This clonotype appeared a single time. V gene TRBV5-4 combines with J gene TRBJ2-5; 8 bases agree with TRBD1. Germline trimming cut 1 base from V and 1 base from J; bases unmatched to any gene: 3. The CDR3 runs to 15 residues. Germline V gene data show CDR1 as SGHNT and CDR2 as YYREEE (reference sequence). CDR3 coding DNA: TGTGCCAGCAGCTTGTGGACAGGGACCCAAGAGACCCAGTACTTC. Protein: CASSLWTGTQETQYF. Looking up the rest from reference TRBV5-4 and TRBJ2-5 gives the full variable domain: ETGVTQSPTHLIKTRGQQVTLRCSSQSGHNTVSWYQQALGQGPQFIFQYYREEENGRGNFPPRFSGLQFPNYSSELNVNALELDDSALYLCASSLWTGTQETQYFGPGTRLLVL.

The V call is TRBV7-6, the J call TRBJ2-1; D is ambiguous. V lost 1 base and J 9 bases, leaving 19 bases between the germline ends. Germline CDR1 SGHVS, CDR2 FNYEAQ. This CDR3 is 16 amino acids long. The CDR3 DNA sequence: TGTGCCAGCAGCTTAGTTACGGAGCCCGCCTACGGTGAGCAGTTCTTC. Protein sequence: CASSLVTEPAYGEQFF. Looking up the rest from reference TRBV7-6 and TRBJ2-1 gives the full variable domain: GAGVSQSPRYKVTKRGQDVALRCDPISGHVSLYWYRQALGQGPEFLTYFNYEAQQDKSGLPNDRFSAERPEGSISTLTIQRTEQRDSAMYRCASSLVTEPAYGEQFFGPGTRLTVL.

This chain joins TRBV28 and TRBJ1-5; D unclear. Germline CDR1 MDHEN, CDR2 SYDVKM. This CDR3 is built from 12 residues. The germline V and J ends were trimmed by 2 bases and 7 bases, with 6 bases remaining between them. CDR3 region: CASSLVKQPQHF. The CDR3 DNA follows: TGTGCCAGCAGTTTAGTTAAACAGCCCCAGCATTTT.